The T cell receptor beta chain described here comes from a study of neurological immune-mediated disorders. MiXCR was run by TCRdb on the 5' RACE reads, yielding one entry per CDR3 protein. The table has 95,000 to 150,000 distinct CDR3 sequences, roughly 3.2% seen once; the top ten hold over 1%. The CDR3 is 14 amino acids. Germline V gives CDR1 LNHDA, CDR2 SQIVND (reference sequence). The V end was cut by 10 bases, the J end by 6 bases, with 21 bases between. The sequence was collected from a woman in her 30s with multiple sclerosis. V gene TRBV19 combines with J gene TRBJ1-2; possible D gene TRBD1, 6 bases. The sample comprised PBMCs. CDR3 bases: TGTGCCACCCAAGACCTCTACAGGGTTAATGGCTACACCTTC. This translates into CATQDLYRVNGYTF. The variable domain in full, with the rest retrieved from reference TRBV19 and TRBJ1-2, is DGGITQSPKYLFRKEGQNVTLSCEQNLNHDAMYWYRQDPGQGLRLIYYSQIVNDFQKGDIAEGYSVSREKKESFPLTVTSAQKNPTAFYLCATQDLYRVNGYTFGSGTRLTVV.